These 19 T cell receptor beta chains originate from one sample sequenced in a study of vaccination and CD4 T cells after COVID-19. The Oncomine TCR Beta short-read assay was applied to DNA of cultured CD4+ T cells. TCRdb called the PCR reads again in MiXCR, with one record for every CDR3 protein. Altogether over 11,000 distinct CDR3 sequences are present, 21% being singletons, with the ten largest covering around 15%. Which antigens these TCRs recognize remains unknown. Indicated treatment: approximately 10-day PBMC culture with coronavirus spike peptide pools or control peptides (ViraFEST assay). The sequencing sample was made of cultured CD4+ T cells from blood. These receptors were taken from a human donor with COVID-19.

The rearrangement links TRBV7-2 to TRBJ2-7, with TRBD1 matching 10 bases. CDR1 SGHTA and CDR2 FQGNSA come from the germline V gene. Trimming took 1 base from V and 4 from J; bases not matched to a gene: 4. The CDR3 is made up of 15 amino acids. CDR3 DNA: TGTGCCAGCAGCTTAGTCGGGACAGGGGAGTACGAGCAGTACTTC. This encodes CASSLVGTGEYEQYF.

V and J are TRBV2 and TRBJ2-6; 10 nucleotides agree with TRBD1. Trimming at V came to 7 bases and at J to 4 bases, leaving 10 bases not matched to a gene. This CDR3 region has 17 residues. CDR1 is SNHLY, CDR2 FYNNEI, per germline. The CDR3 region has the DNA TGTGCCAGCATTAACTCTGACAGGGGGCTCGGGGCCAACGTCCTGACTTTC. It specifies CASINSDRGLGANVLTF. The variable domain in full, with the rest retrieved from reference TRBV2 and TRBJ2-6, is EPEVTQTPSHQVTQMGQEVILRCVPISNHLYFYWYRQILGQKVEFLVSFYNNEISEKSEIFDDQFSVERPDGSNFTLKIRSTKLEDSAMYFCASINSDRGLGANVLTFGAGSRLTVL.

This clonotype was seen a few times. V gene TRBV5-1 combines with J gene TRBJ1-2; TRBD1 matches 8 bases. The CDR3 contains 15 residues. Germline assignment: CDR1 SGHRS and CDR2 YFSETQ. With 4 bases clipped from V and 7 bases from J, the junction kept 12 bases outside the gene matches. The CDR3 protein is CASSSQDRVRSGYTF. The CDR3 DNA reads as TGCGCCAGCAGCAGTCAGGACAGGGTTAGATCTGGCTACACCTTC.

J is TRBJ1-5 and V is TRBV10-3; D remains unclear. Germline V gene sequence: CDR1 ENHRY, CDR2 SYGVKD. V was trimmed by 0 bases and J by 5 bases, leaving 5 bases between them. The length of the CDR3 is 13 residues. The CDR3 region has the DNA TGTGCCATCAGTGAGTCTGTCGATCAGCCCCAGCATTTT. Encoded protein: CAISESVDQPQHF.

This clonotype showed up just a few times. The junction does not match germline at one end; this may be a read error. This rearrangement joins TRBV27 to TRBJ2-3, with TRBD2 matching over 12 bases. The CDR3 consists of 14 residues. In germline, CDR1 is MNHEY, CDR2 SMNVEV (reference sequence). The CDR3 bases are TGTGCCAGCAGTCTTGGCACTAGCGGGGGGACCCGGAATTTT. It is translated as CASSLGTSGGTRNF.

This clonotype has only a few counts. This sequence joins TRBV6-4 and TRBJ2-2; D remains ambiguous. Germline V lookup: CDR1 MRHNA, CDR2 SNTAGT. The ends were cut back, 7 bases at V and 0 bases at J, with 9 bases in the middle. The CDR3 has 14 residues. Written as DNA, the CDR3 is TGTGCCAGCACCCCCAGCGCGAACACCGGGGAGCTGTTTTTT. Amino acids: CASTPSANTGELFF.

V usage is TRBV7-9 and J usage is TRBJ1-2; D is ambiguous. Germline-derived CDR1 and CDR2 are SEHNR and FQNEAQ (reference sequence). The V and J ends lost 1 base and 3 bases respectively, with 12 bases between them. The CDR3 covers 15 residues. The CDR3 bases are TGTGCCAGCAGCTTAGATGGGGATGCGGACTATGGCTACACCTTC. This codes for CASSLDGDADYGYTF.

This clonotype was seen a few times. This chain uses TRBV6-1 with TRBJ1-3; the D gene is possibly TRBD1 (5 bases). Germline CDR1 and CDR2: MNHNS and SASEGT. V was trimmed by 0 bases and J by 0 bases, leaving 15 bases between them. The CDR3 length is 18 residues. CDR3 DNA: TGTGCCAGCAGTGAAGCGACAATGGGACCCAGCTCTGGAAACACCATATATTTT. Translating it yields CASSEATMGPSSGNTIYF.

This sequence joins TRBV30 and TRBJ1-5; D unclear. The CDR3 totals 14 residues. Germline V CDR1 and CDR2: GTSNPN, SVGIG (reference sequence). Trimming pared 4 bases from V and 2 bases from J, leaving 12 bases between. This CDR3 is CAWTGSRGNQPQHF. DNA of the CDR3: TGTGCCTGGACAGGCAGCAGAGGCAATCAGCCCCAGCATTTT.

By share of the sample, this clonotype is medium-sized. This chain connects TRBV27 to TRBJ1-5; D possibly corresponds to TRBD1 (5 bases). Per germline, CDR1 MNHEY and CDR2 SMNVEV (reference sequence). The CDR3 spans 16 residues. V lost 3 bases and J 2 bases, leaving 14 bases between the germline ends. The chain's CDR3 is CASSFYSRAGNQPQHF. The CDR3 DNA sequence: TGTGCCAGCAGTTTTTATTCCAGGGCCGGCAATCAGCCCCAGCATTTT.

This clonotype has more than one count but fewer than ten. The V and J genes are TRBV7-2 and TRBJ1-3; D is uncertain. The V gene's germline CDR1 is SGHTA and CDR2 FQGNSA. V lost 1 base to trimming and J lost 0 bases, with 7 bases between them. The CDR3 is 15 amino acids. CDR3 bases: TGTGCCAGCAGCTTAGGCGGATCCTCTGGAAACACCATATATTTT. Its protein is CASSLGGSSGNTIYF.

The rearrangement joins TRBV6-1 to TRBJ1-5; D possibly corresponds to TRBD1 (5 bases). The CDR3 is 14 amino acids. V lost 5 bases and J 2 bases, leaving 10 bases between the germline ends. Germline assignment: CDR1 MNHNS and CDR2 SASEGT. In DNA, the CDR3 is TGTGCCAGCAGTCGGGACGGCGGCAATCAGCCCCAGCATTTT. This encodes CASSRDGGNQPQHF.

This clonotype was detected a few times. V gene TRBV20-1 combines with J gene TRBJ2-3; 8 nucleotides line up with TRBD2. The ends lost 6 bases at V and 1 base at J; junction bases unmatched: 3. Germline CDR1 DFQATT, CDR2 SNEGSKA (reference sequence). CDR3 length: 13 amino acids. As DNA, the CDR3 is TGCAGTGCCGATAGCGGGGGCACAGATACGCAGTATTTT. Amino acid sequence: CSADSGGTDTQYF.

This clonotype was recorded a few times. The chain has TRBV6-4 and TRBJ2-3; D is uncertain. Trimming took off 0 bases at V and 9 bases at J, with 10 bases between the two ends. The germline gives CDR1 MRHNA, CDR2 SNTAGT. CDR3 size: 13 residues. The CDR3 DNA follows: TGTGCCAGCAGTGACTCGGTCCCTGGGACGCAGTATTTT. It encodes CASSDSVPGTQYF.

In this sample, this clonotype is medium-sized. The chain has TRBV27 and TRBJ1-2, with 10 bases matching TRBD1. This CDR3 is 15 amino acids long. Germline lookup yields CDR1 MNHEY and CDR2 SMNVEV (reference sequence). The V segment lost 5 bases and the J segment 6 bases; nucleotides outside the gene matches: 9. Written as DNA, the CDR3 is TGTGCCAGCAGTCCGAACTTGACAGGGGGCAATGGCTACACCTTC. This sequence encodes CASSPNLTGGNGYTF.

This clonotype was seen a handful of times. J is TRBJ2-7 and V is TRBV6-5; the match to TRBD1 covers 8 bases. CDR1 is MNHEY and CDR2 is SVGAGI in the germline V gene. Trimming removed 4 bases from V and 5 bases from J; junction bases left unmatched: 4. The length of the CDR3 is 13 residues. The CDR3 DNA reads as TGTGCCAGCAGTTCCGGGACAGGTAACGAGCAGTACTTC. It is translated as CASSSGTGNEQYF.

The rearrangement joins TRBV7-2 to TRBJ2-7; TRBD1 agrees at 9 bases. This CDR3 is built from 15 residues. Germline V gives CDR1 SGHTA, CDR2 FQGNSA. V dropped 5 bases and J dropped 1; count of bases not matched to a gene: 6. The chain's CDR3 is CASSMGGTGSYEQYF. CDR3 coding DNA: TGTGCCAGCAGCATGGGGGGGACAGGGTCCTACGAGCAGTACTTC.

The rearrangement links TRBV7-9 to TRBJ2-1; D might be TRBD1 (6 bases). The closer fit of TRBJ2-7 to the DNA end suggests the J call may be wrong. The germline CDR1 and CDR2 sequences are SEHNR and FQNEAQ (reference sequence). This CDR3 is built from 12 residues. CDR3 bases: TGTGCCAGCAGCACACAGGGTTACGAGCAGTACTTC. It codes for CASSTQGYEQYF.

The chain recombines TRBV10-2 with TRBJ2-3; the match to TRBD2 covers 12 bases. The CDR3 runs to 16 residues. J gave up 0 bases and V 5 bases, and 3 bases lay outside the gene matches. Germline V gene lookup returns CDR1 WSHSY and CDR2 SAAADI. CDR3 region: CASSTLAGGSTDTQYF. The CDR3 DNA reads TGCGCCAGCAGTACTCTAGCGGGGGGGAGCACAGATACGCAGTATTTT.